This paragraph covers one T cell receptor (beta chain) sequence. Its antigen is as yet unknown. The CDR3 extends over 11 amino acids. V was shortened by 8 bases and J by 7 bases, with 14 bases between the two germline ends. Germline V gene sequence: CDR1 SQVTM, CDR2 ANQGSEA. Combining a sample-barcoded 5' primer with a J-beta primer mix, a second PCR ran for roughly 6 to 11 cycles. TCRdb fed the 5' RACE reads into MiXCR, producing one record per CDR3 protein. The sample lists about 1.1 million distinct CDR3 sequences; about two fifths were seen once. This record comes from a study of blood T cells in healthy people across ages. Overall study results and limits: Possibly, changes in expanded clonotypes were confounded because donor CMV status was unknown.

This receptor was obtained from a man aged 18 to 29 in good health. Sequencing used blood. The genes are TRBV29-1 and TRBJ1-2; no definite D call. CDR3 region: CSSQVEAGYTF. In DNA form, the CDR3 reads TGCAGCTCCCAGGTGGAGGCTGGCTACACCTTC.